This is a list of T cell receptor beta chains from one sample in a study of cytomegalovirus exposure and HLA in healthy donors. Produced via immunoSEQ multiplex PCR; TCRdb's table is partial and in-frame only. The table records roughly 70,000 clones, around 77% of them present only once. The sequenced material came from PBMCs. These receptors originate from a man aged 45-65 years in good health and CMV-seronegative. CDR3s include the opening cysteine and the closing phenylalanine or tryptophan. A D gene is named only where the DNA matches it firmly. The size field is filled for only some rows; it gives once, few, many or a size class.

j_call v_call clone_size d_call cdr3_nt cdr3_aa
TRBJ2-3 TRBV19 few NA TGTGCCAGTAGTATCTGGACTCCCACAGATACGCAGTATTTT CASSIWTPTDTQYF
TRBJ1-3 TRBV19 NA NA TGTGCCAGTAACGGTCGCTGGTCTGGAAACACCATATATTTT CASNGRWSGNTIYF
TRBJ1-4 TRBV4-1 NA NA TGCGCCAGCAGCCAAGATTCGCGACAGGATATCGCAACTAATGAAAAACTGTTTTTT CASSQDSRQDIATNEKLFF
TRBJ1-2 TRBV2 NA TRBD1 TGTGCCAGCGGACTACAGGGGCTCCAGGGGACCTATGGCTACACCTTC CASGLQGLQGTYGYTF
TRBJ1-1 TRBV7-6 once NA TGTGCCAGCAGCTTAGATTCAGGAACCCCAGCTTTCTTT CASSLDSGTPAFF
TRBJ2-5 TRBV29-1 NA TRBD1 TGCAGCGTTCGTCGGACAGGGGGCTACGAGACCCAGTACTTC CSVRRTGGYETQYF
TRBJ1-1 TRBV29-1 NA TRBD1 TGCAGCGTTGTTGGGACAGCGAACACTGAAGCTTTCTTT CSVVGTANTEAFF
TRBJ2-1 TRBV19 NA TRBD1 TGTGCCAGTAGTATCGCCGCAGGGGGTTCCTACAATGAGCAGTTCTTC CASSIAAGGSYNEQFF
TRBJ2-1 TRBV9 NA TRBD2 TGTGCCAGCAGCCTTAGCGGGGGGATAACCTACAATGAGCAGTTCTTC CASSLSGGITYNEQFF
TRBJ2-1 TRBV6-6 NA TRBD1 TGTGCCGGAGAGAACAGGGGGTTTAGTTCCTACAATGAGCAGTTCTTC CAGENRGFSSYNEQFF
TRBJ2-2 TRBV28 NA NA TGTGCCACCACCCGGACGGGAATGGGTATCGCCGGGGAGCTGTTTTTT CATTRTGMGIAGELFF
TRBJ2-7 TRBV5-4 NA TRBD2 TGTGCCAGCAGCTTGGGACTAGCTGACTACGAGCAGTACTTC CASSLGLADYEQYF
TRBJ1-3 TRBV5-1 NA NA TGCGCCAGCAGCTCGGGGGGCACTGGAAACACCATATATTTT CASSSGGTGNTIYF
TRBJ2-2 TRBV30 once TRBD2 TGTGCCTGGAGTTCTTGGACTAGCGGGAGGGAGAGACACTTCGGGGAGCTGTTTTTT CAWSSWTSGRERHFGELFF
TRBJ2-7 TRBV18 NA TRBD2 TGTGCCAGCTCACCATCTAGCGGGAGGACGTTGGGGTACTTC CASSPSSGRTLGYF
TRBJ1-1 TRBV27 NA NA TGTGCCAGCAGTAACCGGTACACTGAAGCTTTCTTT CASSNRYTEAFF